Following are 28 T cell receptor beta chains from one sample sequenced in a study of radiotherapy plus CTLA-4 blockade in lung cancer. Sequencing used immunoSEQ multiplex PCR; TCRdb keeps in-frame clones, though not all of them. The repertoire includes 95,000 to 150,000 clones, approximately 90% of them detected once, and 6.9% sits in the top ten. The sequencing here drew on peripheral blood, taken from a patient treated with radiotherapy plus ipilimumab. Receptors originate from a human donor with non-small cell lung cancer that progressed on radiotherapy plus ipilimumab.

This sequence joins TRBV30 and TRBJ2-3, with 10 bases aligning to TRBD2. The CDR3 has 15 amino acids. Looked up from germline, CDR1 is GTSNPN and CDR2 is SVGIG (reference sequence). The ends lost 5 bases at V and 3 bases at J; junction bases unmatched: 8. CDR3 coding DNA: TGTGCCTGGGGCACACTAGCGGGAATAACAGATACGCAGTATTTT. Translating it yields CAWGTLAGITDTQYF.

V and J are TRBV7-8 and TRBJ2-2, with unresolved D. This CDR3 contains 17 residues. The V and J ends lost 2 bases and 0 bases respectively, with 13 bases between them. Germline CDR1 reads SGHVS; CDR2 reads FQNEAQ. As DNA, the CDR3 is TGTGCCAGCAGCTTAACCCCGGGCAGGACGAACACCGGGGAGCTGTTTTTT. Its translation: CASSLTPGRTNTGELFF.

The chain couples TRBV11-3 to TRBJ1-1; 8 nucleotides line up with TRBD1. The CDR3 consists of 16 residues. Germline CDR1 SGHNT, CDR2 YENEEA. The junction had 9 bases not matched to a gene; V was cut back by 5 bases and J by 1 base. Written as DNA, the CDR3 is TGTGCCAGCAGCCCAGGCCCCGGGACAGGGAACACTGAAGCTTTCTTT. It codes for CASSPGPGTGNTEAFF.

Only one count was recorded for this clone. This chain uses TRBV2 with TRBJ1-1, with D unresolved. The CDR3 has 14 residues. Germline lookup yields CDR1 SNHLY and CDR2 FYNNEI. V was clipped by 4 bases and J by 6 bases, with 15 bases between them. Written as DNA, the CDR3 is TGTGCCAGCAGTGCCCTGAGGGTAGCCCCTGAAGCTTTCTTT. This codes for CASSALRVAPEAFF. Filled out from reference TRBV2 and TRBJ1-1, the complete variable domain reads EPEVTQTPSHQVTQMGQEVILRCVPISNHLYFYWYRQILGQKVEFLVSFYNNEISEKSEIFDDQFSVERPDGSNFTLKIRSTKLEDSAMYFCASSALRVAPEAFFGQGTRLTVV.

The J gene is TRBJ1-2, the V gene TRBV30; possibly TRBD1 for D (5 bases). The CDR3 loop spans 11 amino acids. Germline V gene lookup returns CDR1 GTSNPN and CDR2 SVGIG (reference sequence). Trimming shortened V by 3 bases and J by 5 bases, and 7 bases separated the two germline ends. In nucleotides, the CDR3 is TGTGCCTGGAGACAGGAATATGGCTACACCTTC. It codes for CAWRQEYGYTF. The variable domain in full, completed from reference TRBV30 and TRBJ1-2, reads SQTIHQWPATLVQPVGSPLSLECTVEGTSNPNLYWYRQAAGRGLQLLFYSVGIGQISSEVPQNLSASRPQDRQFILSSKKLLLSDSGFYLCAWRQEYGYTFGSGTRLTVV.

V and J are TRBV2 and TRBJ1-3; unclear D gene. The CDR3 covers 13 residues. The germline V and J ends were trimmed by 6 bases and 8 bases, with 14 bases remaining between them. Germline CDR1 and CDR2: SNHLY and FYNNEI. CDR3 in DNA: TGTGCCAGCAGCTATTCCCCCGGGGACACCATATATTTT. It is translated as CASSYSPGDTIYF.

The V and J genes are TRBV6-1 and TRBJ1-2, with D possibly matching TRBD1 (5 bases). This CDR3 comprises 13 residues. Germline assignment: CDR1 MNHNS and CDR2 SASEGT. V lost 7 bases, J lost 4 bases, and 13 bases lay in between. CDR3 protein: CASTAVGGYGYTF. DNA of the CDR3: TGTGCCAGCACCGCCGTTGGGGGCTATGGCTACACCTTC.

The V and J genes are TRBV6-1 and TRBJ1-4; D is unresolved. Germline V lookup: CDR1 MNHNS, CDR2 SASEGT. Trimming left V 6 bases short and J 0 bases short, with 8 bases between. This CDR3 is 14 amino acids long. The CDR3 loop is CASSTRSTNEKLFF. The CDR3 DNA reads as TGTGCCAGCAGCACGAGATCAACTAATGAAAAACTGTTTTTT.

V and J are TRBV6-1 and TRBJ1-5, with D perhaps matching TRBD1 (6 bases). The CDR3 spans 15 residues. Germline V gene data show CDR1 as MNHNS and CDR2 as SASEGT. With 7 bases removed from V and 6 bases from J, the gap between germline ends came to 19 bases. The CDR3 DNA reads as TGTGCCAGCACCTTTGGGGGCAGGGGATTTCAGCCCCAGCATTTT. Amino acid sequence: CASTFGGRGFQPQHF.

The chain has TRBV19 and TRBJ1-1, with TRBD1 as a possible D gene (5 bases). The V end lost 5 bases, the J end lost 5 bases, and 12 bases lay between the germline ends. The CDR3 totals 13 residues. Germline assignment: CDR1 LNHDA and CDR2 SQIVND (reference sequence). This CDR3 is CASSGGFKTEAFF. The CDR3 DNA follows: TGTGCCAGTAGTGGGGGATTTAAGACTGAAGCTTTCTTT.

The CDR3 reads CASTPRGSGTEAFF. DNA for the CDR3: TGTGCCAGTACCCCCCGGGGTAGCGGCACTGAAGCTTTCTTT. This chain uses TRBV19 with TRBJ1-1, with D unclear. Trimming pared 7 bases from V and 4 bases from J, leaving 16 bases between. The germline gives CDR1 LNHDA, CDR2 SQIVND (reference sequence). The CDR3 totals 14 residues.

Turning to this clone: One junction end does not reproduce the germline sequence, and a read error may be involved. The CDR3 spells CTSNPTGGSSYEQYF. CDR3 in DNA: TGTACCAGCAATCCAACTGGCGGGAGTTCCTACGAGCAGTACTTC. The gene calls are TRBV6-5 and TRBJ2-7; 7 bases fit TRBD2. The CDR3 has 15 residues. Germline V gene sequence: CDR1 MNHEY, CDR2 SVGAGI.

This clone was seen once. This chain connects TRBV28 to TRBJ1-1; tentatively, D is TRBD1 (5 bases). The germline gives CDR1 MDHEN, CDR2 SYDVKM. V dropped 1 base and J dropped 2 bases, with 11 bases sitting between them. The CDR3 is 15 amino acids. This CDR3 is CASSLLTETNTEAFF. Written as DNA, the CDR3 is TGTGCCAGCAGTTTATTGACAGAAACCAACACTGAAGCTTTCTTT.

The CDR3 loop reads CASSGTGAAAGRGQPQHF. CDR3 DNA: TGTGCCAGTAGTGGGACAGGGGCCGCCGCGGGTAGGGGCCAGCCCCAGCATTTT. This chain links TRBV19 with TRBJ1-5; 10 positions match TRBD1. Losses at the gene ends were 5 bases for V and 7 bases for J; bases not matched to a gene: 17. Germline CDR1 and CDR2: LNHDA and SQIVND (reference sequence). The CDR3 length is 18 residues.

This clone was observed a single time. The CDR3 region is CASSGGHLGEGETQYF. In DNA, the CDR3 is TGTGCCAGCAGTGGGGGGCACTTAGGGGAGGGAGAGACCCAGTACTTC. The chain employs TRBV2 and TRBJ2-5; D might be TRBD2 (7 bases). This CDR3 has 16 residues. Germline values: CDR1 SNHLY, CDR2 FYNNEI. Deletions cut 4 bases from V and 4 bases from J, with 19 bases between.

This clone occurred once. The V call is TRBV19, the J call TRBJ2-7, with 10 bases aligning to TRBD2. Germline V gene lookup returns CDR1 LNHDA and CDR2 SQIVND (reference sequence). The CDR3 is made up of 15 amino acids. Trimming at V came to 4 bases and at J to 3 bases, leaving 6 bases not matched to a gene. CDR3 DNA sequence: TGTGCCAGTAGTAATCTAGCGGGAGTTATCTACGAGCAGTACTTC. Protein product: CASSNLAGVIYEQYF.

This chain links TRBV6-5 with TRBJ1-5; tentative D call: TRBD1 (6 bases). This CDR3 comprises 14 residues. Trimming removed 4 bases from V and 7 bases from J, with 14 bases in between. From germline, CDR1 is MNHEY and CDR2 SVGAGI. This CDR3 is CASSFTGTGQPQHF. In DNA, the CDR3 is TGTGCCAGCAGTTTCACAGGGACTGGACAGCCCCAGCATTTT.

In this sample, this clone turned up once. The chain employs TRBV7-9 and TRBJ2-1, with D perhaps assigned TRBD1 or TRBD2 (6 bases each). Germline V gene data show CDR1 as SEHNR and CDR2 as FQNEAQ (reference sequence). There are 15 residues in the CDR3. The V end was cut by 3 bases, the J end by 12 bases, with 21 bases between. The CDR3 DNA reads TGTGCCAGCAGCTTTGCGGCGGGATTGGGGGCGGCGCAGTTCTTC. It is translated as CASSFAAGLGAAQFF.

The chain uses TRBV2 and TRBJ2-7, with 12 bases lining up with TRBD1. The V segment lost 6 bases and the J segment 5 bases; nucleotides outside the gene matches: 2. The CDR3 totals 13 residues. Germline lookup yields CDR1 SNHLY and CDR2 FYNNEI. The CDR3 loop reads CASRGQGAHEQYF. The CDR3 DNA sequence: TGTGCCAGCAGGGGACAGGGGGCCCACGAGCAGTACTTC.

The chain uses TRBV11-2 and TRBJ2-3; D unclear. The V gene lost 5 bases and the J gene lost 5 bases, with 5 bases spanning the gap. This CDR3 has 11 amino acids. Germline CDR1 is SGHAT and CDR2 is FQNNGV. As DNA, the CDR3 is TGTGCCAGCAGCAGTAGAGATACGCAGTATTTT. It is translated as CASSSRDTQYF.

This chain links TRBV15 with TRBJ1-4; TRBD1 is a possible D gene (6 bases). This CDR3 has 17 residues. The germline V gene encodes CDR1 LNHNV and CDR2 YYDKDF (reference sequence). The germline V and J ends were trimmed by 4 bases and 7 bases, with 22 bases remaining between them. The CDR3 here is CATSNTGVRGGGEKLFF. CDR3 coding DNA: TGTGCCACCAGCAACACCGGGGTCAGGGGCGGCGGTGAAAAACTGTTTTTT.

The rearrangement links TRBV11-2 to TRBJ2-3; 9 positions agree with TRBD2. This CDR3 has 17 amino acids. Germline V gene sequence: CDR1 SGHAT, CDR2 FQNNGV. Trimming took 5 bases from V and 2 from J; bases not matched to a gene: 11. The CDR3: CASSPRTLAGLTDTQYF. In DNA form, the CDR3 reads TGTGCCAGCAGCCCTCGAACCCTAGCGGGGCTCACAGATACGCAGTATTTT.

This clone was counted a single time. The rearrangement uses TRBV7-2 and TRBJ2-2; 13 bases line up with TRBD2. This CDR3 has 18 residues. Germline V gene lookup returns CDR1 SGHTA and CDR2 FQGNSA. The ends lost 8 bases at V and 5 bases at J; junction bases unmatched: 14. CDR3 loop: CASPEWTSGRGRTGELFF. CDR3 sequence (DNA): TGTGCCAGCCCGGAATGGACTAGCGGGAGAGGGCGTACCGGGGAGCTGTTTTTT.

The chain joins TRBV6-1 to TRBJ2-3; the D is unclear. The germline CDR1 and CDR2 sequences are MNHNS and SASEGT. The length of the CDR3 is 13 residues. V was pared by 8 bases and J by 2 bases, with 11 bases between. The CDR3 here is CASSSQLTDTQYF. The CDR3 nucleotides read TGTGCCAGCTCCAGCCAGCTCACAGATACGCAGTATTTT.

In this sample, this clone turned up a few times. The chain employs TRBV6-1 and TRBJ1-5, with 10 bases matching TRBD1. After removal of 6 bases from V and 7 bases from J, the junction contained 6 bases not matched to a gene. The CDR3 is 14 residues long. Germline CDR1 and CDR2: MNHNS and SASEGT. This CDR3 reads CASSPDRGGQPQHF. CDR3 coding DNA: TGTGCCAGCAGCCCGGACAGGGGGGGACAGCCCCAGCATTTT.

This rearrangement joins TRBV5-4 to TRBJ2-5; 7 bases align to TRBD2. V lost 2 bases, J lost 5 bases, and 9 bases stayed unmatched. Germline assignment: CDR1 SGHNT and CDR2 YYREEE (reference sequence). The CDR3 has 15 amino acids. The CDR3 nucleotides read TGTGCCAGCAGCTTTGGCGGGAGAGTCGGGGAGACCCAGTACTTC. Amino acid sequence: CASSFGGRVGETQYF.

The gene calls are TRBV27 and TRBJ2-5; possible D gene TRBD2, 6 bases. The V and J ends lost 10 bases and 5 bases respectively, with 20 bases between them. CDR3 length: 14 amino acids. The germline V gene encodes CDR1 MNHEY and CDR2 SMNVEV (reference sequence). This CDR3 is CATRGAGKGETQYF. CDR3 nucleotide sequence: TGTGCCACCCGAGGGGCGGGGAAGGGGGAGACCCAGTACTTC.

This chain joins TRBV12-5 and TRBJ2-3; D possibly corresponds to TRBD2 (6 bases). V dropped 0 bases and J dropped 4 bases, with 11 bases sitting between them. This CDR3 contains 15 residues. Germline CDR1 LGHNT, CDR2 FRNRAP. CDR3 sequence: CASGLVMGGADTQYF. The CDR3 region has the DNA TGTGCTAGTGGTTTGGTCATGGGGGGTGCAGATACGCAGTATTTT.